The present TCR beta chain was sequenced within a study of blood T cell repertoires in COVID-19. About the research overall: Sites across the United States, Italy and Spain contributed samples from acute and convalescent COVID-19. The analysed material was cDNA or gDNA that came from T cells, B-cell-depleted T cells, or PBMCs.

Per the germline V gene, CDR1 is SGHAT and CDR2 is FQNNGV. V was pared by 0 bases and J by 3 bases, with 15 bases between. This CDR3 contains 16 residues. In the authors' methods: Reference gene primer amplification gave nucleated cell count estimates. Using immunoSEQ multiplex PCR, the repertoire was profiled, and TCRdb retains in-frame clones only, with some absent. From that table come the V and J calls and clone size; the DNA was used to work out D and trimming. The top ten clones hold under 25% of a sample with under 200,000 clones, 70% to 90% of them seen once. The clonotype was recovered from a man aged 55 to 70 with active or convalescent COVID-19. The sequenced material came from peripheral blood. The chain combines TRBV11-2 with TRBJ2-7; D not resolved. The chain's CDR3 is CASSLDRGRPVYEQYF. CDR3 coding DNA: TGTGCCAGCAGCTTAGATCGAGGTCGGCCGGTCTACGAGCAGTACTTC.